This is a list of T cell receptor beta chains from one sample in a study of CD8 T cells in ankylosing spondylitis. TCRdb analysed the 5' RACE reads with MiXCR anew, one entry per CDR3 protein. The table has fewer than 400,000 distinct CDR3 sequences, 20% to 25% seen once; the top ten hold about 15%. Sample: blood, either unsorted or a sorted T cell fraction (not recorded which). All receptors come from a male donor with ankylosing spondylitis. The CDR3 runs from the conserved cysteine through the conserved F or W. Each record gives: CDR3 length, D gene, J gene, clone size, V gene, CDR3 DNA, CDR3 protein. A D gene is named only where the DNA matches it firmly. The size entry is marked missing in some rows and otherwise reads once, few, many or a size class.

cdr3_length: 14
d_call: TRBD2
j_call: TRBJ2-1
clone_size: NA
v_call: TRBV20-1
cdr3_nt: TGCAGTGCTCCTCGACTAGCGGGAGACTATGAGCAGTTCTTC
cdr3_aa: CSAPRLAGDYEQFF

cdr3_length: 14
d_call: NA
j_call: TRBJ1-1
clone_size: NA
v_call: TRBV20-1
cdr3_nt: TGCAGTGCTAGAGATGGTCAGGTTAACACTGAAGCTTTCTTT
cdr3_aa: CSARDGQVNTEAFF

cdr3_length: 14
d_call: TRBD1
j_call: TRBJ1-1
clone_size: many
v_call: TRBV6-4
cdr3_nt: TGTGCCAGCAGGGACACGGACAGGGCCAGTGAAGCTTTCTTT
cdr3_aa: CASRDTDRASEAFF

cdr3_length: 17
d_call: NA
j_call: TRBJ2-3
clone_size: few
v_call: TRBV5-1
cdr3_nt: TGCGCCAGCAGCTTGGAGGGGACTGGAAGATTCACAGATACGCAGTATTTT
cdr3_aa: CASSLEGTGRFTDTQYF

cdr3_length: 14
d_call: NA
j_call: TRBJ1-1
clone_size: NA
v_call: TRBV9
cdr3_nt: TGTGCCAGCAGCCCCAACCCGATGAACACTGAAGCTTTCTTT
cdr3_aa: CASSPNPMNTEAFF

cdr3_length: 13
d_call: NA
j_call: TRBJ2-1
clone_size: NA
v_call: TRBV24-1
cdr3_nt: TGTGCCACCAGTGAACGGTTTTTCGATGAGCAGTTCTTC
cdr3_aa: CATSERFFDEQFF

cdr3_length: 12
d_call: NA
j_call: TRBJ2-2
clone_size: NA
v_call: TRBV20-1
cdr3_nt: TGCAGTGCTAGACGATCCACCGGGGAGCTGTTTTTT
cdr3_aa: CSARRSTGELFF

cdr3_length: 14
d_call: TRBD1
j_call: TRBJ2-5
clone_size: NA
v_call: TRBV5-1
cdr3_nt: TGCGCCAGCAGCTTGGGGGACAGTCAAGAGACCCAGTACTTC
cdr3_aa: CASSLGDSQETQYF

cdr3_length: 14
d_call: NA
j_call: TRBJ1-6
clone_size: NA
v_call: TRBV9
cdr3_nt: TGTGCCAGCAGCCCCCAGACAGAAAATTCACCCCTCCACTTT
cdr3_aa: CASSPQTENSPLHF

cdr3_length: 14
d_call: TRBD1
j_call: TRBJ1-4
clone_size: few
v_call: TRBV25-1
cdr3_nt: TGTGCCAGCCTGCAGACAGGGGGAAATGAAAAACTGTTTTTT
cdr3_aa: CASLQTGGNEKLFF

cdr3_length: 13
d_call: NA
j_call: TRBJ1-2
clone_size: few
v_call: TRBV12-3/TRBV12-4
cdr3_nt: TGTGCCAGCAGACCGGGCGGAAACTATGGCTACACCTTC
cdr3_aa: CASRPGGNYGYTF

cdr3_length: 12
d_call: NA
j_call: TRBJ1-5
clone_size: NA
v_call: TRBV2
cdr3_nt: TGTGCCAGCAGGCGGGGGGATCAGCCCCAGCATTTT
cdr3_aa: CASRRGDQPQHF

cdr3_length: 15
d_call: NA
j_call: TRBJ1-5
clone_size: few
v_call: TRBV4-1
cdr3_nt: TGCGCCAGCAGCCAAGGGTCAGGGGAAGCTCAGCCCCAGCATTTT
cdr3_aa: CASSQGSGEAQPQHF

cdr3_length: 14
d_call: TRBD2
j_call: TRBJ2-5
clone_size: few
v_call: TRBV12-3/TRBV12-4
cdr3_nt: TGTGCCAGCAGTTTAGAGAGCGGGAGGGGGACCCAGTACTTC
cdr3_aa: CASSLESGRGTQYF

cdr3_length: 15
d_call: TRBD1
j_call: TRBJ1-6
clone_size: few
v_call: TRBV20-1
cdr3_nt: TGCAGTGCTAGAGTTGCCGACAGGGGTAATTCACCCCTCCACTTT
cdr3_aa: CSARVADRGNSPLHF

cdr3_length: 11
d_call: NA
j_call: TRBJ2-7
clone_size: few
v_call: TRBV10-2
cdr3_nt: TGCGCCAGCAGCTTTTTTAGCGAGCTGTACTTC
cdr3_aa: CASSFFSELYF

cdr3_length: 14
d_call: TRBD1
j_call: TRBJ2-1
clone_size: few
v_call: TRBV9
cdr3_nt: TGTGCCAGCAGCGGGGGACAGGATTACAATGAGCAGTTCTTC
cdr3_aa: CASSGGQDYNEQFF

cdr3_length: 15
d_call: NA
j_call: TRBJ2-2
clone_size: few
v_call: TRBV18
cdr3_nt: TGTGCCAGCTCACCAAGAGTAGCCAACACCGGGGAGCTGTTTTTT
cdr3_aa: CASSPRVANTGELFF

cdr3_length: 14
d_call: NA
j_call: TRBJ1-6
clone_size: NA
v_call: TRBV6-2/TRBV6-3
cdr3_nt: TGTGCCGGCAGGCTCGGGGGCGCGTCTTCACCCCTCCACTTT
cdr3_aa: CAGRLGGASSPLHF

cdr3_length: 11
d_call: NA
j_call: TRBJ2-7
clone_size: NA
v_call: TRBV2
cdr3_nt: TGTGCCAGCAGTTCCGAATACGAGCAGTACTTC
cdr3_aa: CASSSEYEQYF

cdr3_length: 11
d_call: NA
j_call: TRBJ2-3
clone_size: few
v_call: TRBV7-3
cdr3_nt: TGTGCCAGCAGCGCAGGTGATACGCAGTATTTT
cdr3_aa: CASSAGDTQYF

cdr3_length: 14
d_call: TRBD1
j_call: TRBJ1-2
clone_size: few
v_call: TRBV29-1
cdr3_nt: TGCAGCGTTGAAGGGCCGGGACAGCCCTATGGCTACACCTTC
cdr3_aa: CSVEGPGQPYGYTF